Listed here are 21 T cell receptor beta chains from one sample, sequenced in a study of T cells in women clearing cervical HPV infection. Profiled with immunoSEQ multiplex PCR; TCRdb holds only in-frame clones, not every one. This repertoire comprises about 30,000 clones; its ten largest clones make up roughly 1.3%. The sequenced material came from blood buffy coat. The receptors come from a woman between 18 and 70 years old with a cervical HPV16 infection that either progressed to CIN3+ or cleared (not recorded which).

A remark on this clone: The read ends 3 residues before the CDR3 terminus; that terminus is restored from the germline J gene. The chain employs TRBV18 and TRBJ2-4, with D maybe TRBD1 (7 bases). Germline assignment: CDR1 KGHSH and CDR2 LQKENI. The CDR3 spans 14 residues. The CDR3 is CASSPGQGDFGQYF. The CDR3 bases that were read are TGTGCCAGCTCACCGGGGCAGGGGGACTTTGGT.

About this clone: The missing CDR3 end, 3 residues past where the read stops, is filled in from the germline J gene. V and J are TRBV5-1 and TRBJ2-7, with TRBD2 matching over 9 bases. This CDR3 contains 15 residues. The V gene end was trimmed by 2 bases and the J gene end by 6 bases; junction bases not matched to a gene: 9. Germline V CDR1 and CDR2: SGHRS, YFSETQ. CDR3 in amino acids: CASSLVWREGSEQYF. CDR3 DNA, as far as it was read: TGCGCCAGCAGCTTAGTCTGGCGGGAGGGAAGCGAG.

As regards this clone: The CDR3 end is not reached by the read, which stops 3 residues before it; the germline J gene fills it in. The chain couples TRBV7-2 to TRBJ1-2, with 9 bases lining up with TRBD1. The CDR3 extends over 14 amino acids. With V trimmed by 4 bases and J by 4 bases, 4 bases remained unmatched. Germline loops: CDR1 SGHTA, CDR2 FQGNSA. The CDR3 sequence is CASSSGQGSYGYTF. The covered CDR3 bases are TGTGCCAGCAGCTCAGGACAGGGGAGCTATGGC.

About this clone: The read terminates 3 residues before the CDR3 end, so the remaining end is supplied by the germline J gene. J is TRBJ1-2 and V is TRBV6-2 or TRBV6-3; weak D call: TRBD1 (5 bases). The germline gives CDR1 MNHEY, CDR2 SVGEGT. CDR3 size: 13 residues. The CDR3 region is CASSPQDRGGYTF. Incomplete CDR3 DNA: TGTGCCAGCAGCCCACAGGATAGAGGGGGC.

To note about this clone: The CDR3 is cut off 3 residues early in the read; its end comes from the germline J gene. This chain links TRBV6-2 or TRBV6-3 with TRBJ2-5; the match to TRBD2 covers 7 bases. The CDR3 covers 15 residues. V trimming: 4 bases; J trimming: 3 bases; junction bases outside the gene matches: 8. CDR1 is MNHEY, CDR2 SVGEGT, per germline. The covered CDR3 bases are TGTGCCAGCAGTTGGTCCTGGGCGGGAGAAGAGACC. Its translation is CASSWSWAGEET. In full, the CDR3 is CASSWSWAGEETQYF.

Details on this clone: The missing CDR3 end, 3 residues past where the read stops, is filled in from the germline J gene. The chain carries TRBV7-2 and TRBJ2-2; no definite D call. The CDR3 length is 15 residues. Germline V gives CDR1 SGHTA, CDR2 FQGNSA. CDR3 residues: CASSLVATTNEKLFF. CDR3 DNA (partial): TGTGCCAGCAGCTTAGTCGCCACTACTAATGAAAAG.

For this clone: The CDR3 is cut off 3 residues early in the read; its end comes from the germline J gene. The J gene is TRBJ2-5, the V gene TRBV7-9; 8 nucleotides match TRBD1. Germline values: CDR1 SEHNR, CDR2 FQNEAQ (reference sequence). The CDR3 runs 14 residues. The V and J ends lost 1 base and 5 bases, in that order; junction bases with no gene match: 3. The CDR3 here is CASSLGQGLETQYF. The CDR3 DNA, read in part, is TGTGCCAGCAGCTTAGGACAGGGGCTGGAGACC.

Note on this clone: The read comes to an end 3 residues before the CDR3 does, leaving the germline J gene to fill in the end. V gene TRBV5-1 combines with J gene TRBJ2-7; 7 bases line up with TRBD2. Germline values: CDR1 SGHRS, CDR2 YFSETQ. J was trimmed by 2 bases and V by 0 bases; bases with no gene match: 5. The length of the CDR3 is 15 residues. The chain's CDR3 is CASSLVAGLTYEQYF. The CDR3 DNA, read in part, is TGCGCCAGCAGCTTGGTGGCGGGACTAACCTACGAG.

The part of the CDR3 DNA that was read is TGTGCCTGGAGGGGGGACAGCCTGAATTCACCG. Protein product: CAWRGDSLNSP. The full CDR3 protein is CAWRGDSLNSPLFF. The chain combines TRBV30 with TRBJ2-2, with 7 bases that match TRBD1. The sequence runs out 3 residues before the end of the CDR3; the remainder is reconstructed from the germline J gene. The CDR3 extends over 14 amino acids. CDR1 is GTSNPN, CDR2 SVGIG, per germline (reference sequence).

In the case of this clone: Read data end 3 residues before the CDR3 end; the end is taken from the germline J gene. The chain recombines TRBV7-2 with TRBJ1-3, with 8 bases fitting TRBD1. Trimming cost V 5 bases and J 1 base; bases outside gene matches: 4. Germline-derived CDR1 and CDR2 are SGHTA and FQGNSA. The CDR3 is made up of 15 amino acids. Incomplete CDR3 DNA: TGTGCCAGCAGCATTTGGACAGGGTCTGGAAACACC. It specifies CASSIWTGSGNT. The entire CDR3 sequence reads CASSIWTGSGNTIYF.

Concerning this clone: The sequence runs out 3 residues before the end of the CDR3; the remainder is reconstructed from the germline J gene. The V gene is TRBV7-2, the J gene TRBJ2-7, with a tentative D call TRBD1 (5 bases). This CDR3 is built from 14 residues. CDR1 and CDR2 from the germline V gene are SGHTA and FQGNSA. V shed 0 bases and J shed 6 bases, with 12 bases lying between them. CDR3 bases read: TGTGCCAGCAGCTTAGCTATCAGGGCAGGCGAG. Translation gives CASSLAIRAGE. The full-length CDR3 reads as CASSLAIRAGEQYF.

For this clone: The read stops 3 residues short of the end of the CDR3; the missing end is completed from the germline J gene. The chain uses TRBV18 and TRBJ2-5; TRBD1 agrees at 8 bases. Germline CDR1 KGHSH, CDR2 LQKENI. V shed 0 bases and J 3 bases; nucleotides not matched to a gene: 6. The CDR3 has 16 amino acids. The CDR3 DNA, read in part, is TGTGCCAGCTCACCACCCGACAGGGGTTGGGAAGAGACC. Its protein product is CASSPPDRGWEET. The whole CDR3 reads CASSPPDRGWEETQYF. The complete variable domain, with remaining parts taken from reference TRBV18 and TRBJ2-5, reads NAGVMQNPRHLVRRRGQEARLRCSPMKGHSHVYWYRQLPEEGLKFMVYLQKENIIDESGMPKERFSAEFPKEGPSILRIQQVVRGDSAAYFCASSPPDRGWEETQYFGPGTRLLVL.

As for this clone: The read halts 3 residues ahead of the CDR3 end, with the missing end drawn from the germline J gene. The rearrangement uses TRBV6-1 and TRBJ2-3, with TRBD2 as a possible D gene (7 bases). The CDR3 length is 16 residues. Germline V gene sequence: CDR1 MNHNS, CDR2 SASEGT. The covered CDR3 bases are TGTGCCAGCAGTGAAGCTGAGGTCGGGGGGCTGGAGACG. The encoded protein is CASSEAEVGGLET. The whole CDR3 is CASSEAEVGGLETQYF.

A note on this clone: From the germline J gene comes the end of the CDR3, since the read stops 3 residues before it. The sample holds other DNA sequences that translate to the same CDR3. This rearrangement joins TRBV11-3 to TRBJ1-3; D is ambiguous. The V end was cut by 5 bases, the J end by 1 base, with 6 bases between. The CDR3 length is 13 residues. Per the germline V gene, CDR1 is SGHNT and CDR2 is YENEEA. The chain's CDR3 is CASSRTSGNTIYF. Partial CDR3 DNA: TGTGCCAGCAGCCGGACTTCTGGAAACACC.

Comment on this clone: The read terminates 3 residues ahead of where the CDR3 ends, so the germline J gene completes it. This chain uses TRBV20-1 with TRBJ2-1; D perhaps matches TRBD1 (5 bases). The V gene lost 1 base and the J gene lost 0 bases, with 10 bases spanning the gap. This CDR3 has 15 amino acids. The germline V gene has CDR1 DFQATT and CDR2 SNEGSKA (reference sequence). The sequenced CDR3 bases are TGCAGTGCTAGAGCAGGGTCCGGCTCCTACAATGAG. As protein: CSARAGSGSYNE. The complete CDR3 protein is CSARAGSGSYNEQFF.

With regard to this clone: The CDR3 end falls 3 residues outside the read, so it is completed with the germline J gene. The rearrangement joins TRBV10-1 to TRBJ2-1; 9 nucleotides line up with TRBD2. The CDR3 loop spans 15 amino acids. J gave up 7 bases and V 6 bases, and 10 bases lay outside the gene matches. Per germline, CDR1 WNHNN and CDR2 SYGVQD (reference sequence). The sequenced CDR3 bases are TGCGCCAGCAGCCCTTCCGGGACTAGCTCTAATGAG. Its translation: CASSPSGTSSNE. The CDR3, in full, reads CASSPSGTSSNEQFF.

Worth noting for this clone: With the read ending 3 residues before the CDR3 end, the germline J gene is used to fill in that end. The rearrangement joins TRBV11-2 to TRBJ2-3, with 12 bases lining up with TRBD2. CDR1 SGHAT and CDR2 FQNNGV come from the germline V gene. J gave up 6 bases and V 5 bases, and 3 bases lay outside the gene matches. The length of the CDR3 is 14 residues. Here the CDR3 reads CASSQTSGGDTQYF. The sequenced CDR3 bases are TGTGCCAGCAGCCAGACTAGCGGGGGCGATACG.

Comment on this clone: The read ends 3 residues before the CDR3 terminus; that terminus is restored from the germline J gene. This chain joins TRBV2 and TRBJ2-5; TRBD2 matches at 11 bases. There are 13 residues in the CDR3. V lost 11 bases, J lost 5 bases, and 7 bases stayed unmatched. Looked up from germline, CDR1 is SNHLY and CDR2 is FYNNEI. The CDR3 DNA, read in part, is TGTGCCGCTAGCGGGGGGCCAGGGGAGACC. This sequence encodes CAASGGPGET. The complete CDR3 protein is CAASGGPGETQYF.

To note about this clone: The read halts 3 residues ahead of the CDR3 end, with the missing end drawn from the germline J gene. The V call is TRBV10-2, the J call TRBJ2-3; 8 nucleotides line up with TRBD2. The V segment lost 3 bases and the J segment 2 bases; nucleotides outside the gene matches: 4. The length of the CDR3 is 15 residues. The germline gives CDR1 WSHSY, CDR2 SAAADI. CDR3 protein: CASSDLAGATDTQYF. The sequenced CDR3 bases are TGCGCCAGCAGTGATCTAGCGGGCGCCACAGATACG.

Notes on this clone: Read coverage stops 3 residues before the CDR3 terminus; the germline J gene supplies the remainder. The chain couples TRBV20-1 to TRBJ2-4; D may be TRBD2 (5 bases). CDR1 is DFQATT, CDR2 SNEGSKA, per germline (reference sequence). The CDR3 runs 13 residues. Trimming shortened V by 3 bases and J by 7 bases, and 13 bases separated the two germline ends. CDR3 DNA (partial): TGCAGTGCTAGCGGGTCGGGCGGGAACATT. Translation: CSASGSGGNI. The CDR3 as a whole reads CSASGSGGNIQYF.

A word on this clone: The read falls 3 residues short of the CDR3 end, and the missing part is taken from the germline J gene. The chain couples TRBV18 to TRBJ2-3; 9 bases fit TRBD2. With 4 bases clipped from V and 2 bases from J, the junction kept 10 bases outside the gene matches. Germline V lookup: CDR1 KGHSH, CDR2 LQKENI. The CDR3 runs to 17 residues. The CDR3: CASSRGPSGVLTDTQYF. The covered CDR3 bases are TGTGCCAGCTCACGGGGGCCTAGCGGGGTACTCACAGATACG.